Shown below are 29 T cell receptor beta chains from a single sample sequenced in a study of cytomegalovirus exposure and HLA in healthy donors. The protocol was immunoSEQ multiplex PCR, while the TCRdb copy is restricted to in-frame clones and leaves out a portion. The table has about 140,000 clones, roughly 79% seen once. What was sequenced was PBMCs. The receptors derive from a man under 40 in good health and CMV-seropositive.

There are a few counts of this clone. The chain couples TRBV6-5 to TRBJ1-4; D perhaps matches TRBD1 (6 bases). CDR3 length equals 15 residues. The germline CDR1 and CDR2 sequences are MNHEY and SVGAGI. Trimming took 5 bases from V and 3 from J, leaving 13 bases between them. The CDR3 sequence: CASSTSGAPNEKLFF. CDR3 sequence (DNA): TGTGCCAGCAGTACTTCAGGGGCACCTAATGAAAAACTGTTTTTT.

The table lists this clone with a count of one. The chain couples TRBV5-4 to TRBJ2-5, with D maybe TRBD2 (5 bases). Deletions cut 0 bases from V and 3 bases from J, with 12 bases between. Germline V gene data show CDR1 as SGHNT and CDR2 as YYREEE (reference sequence). This CDR3 contains 15 residues. In DNA form, the CDR3 reads TGTGCCAGCAGCTTGGGCCGGGGAACAGAAGAGACCCAGTACTTC. The encoded protein is CASSLGRGTEETQYF.

This chain uses TRBV11-2 with TRBJ2-3; 9 bases match TRBD2. There are 18 residues in the CDR3. Germline V gene sequence: CDR1 SGHAT, CDR2 FQNNGV. Losses at the gene ends were 0 bases for V and 0 bases for J; bases not matched to a gene: 7. For the CDR3, the DNA is TGTGCCAGCAGCTTAGATCGCGGACTAGCGACTAGCACAGATACGCAGTATTTT. Protein product: CASSLDRGLATSTDTQYF.

The genes are TRBV5-1 and TRBJ1-5; D not resolved. The V and J ends lost 0 bases and 6 bases respectively, with 13 bases between them. CDR1 and CDR2 (germline): SGHRS, YFSETQ. CDR3 length: 15 amino acids. The CDR3 nucleotides are TGCGCCAGCAGCTTGGGCTCCGGAGAGGGTCAGCCCCAGCATTTT. It yields the protein CASSLGSGEGQPQHF. Full variable domain (outside the CDR3, taken from reference TRBV5-1 and TRBJ1-5): KAGVTQTPRYLIKTRGQQVTLSCSPISGHRSVSWYQQTPGQGLQFLFEYFSETQRNKGNFPGRFSGRQFSNSRSEMNVSTLELGDSALYLCASSLGSGEGQPQHFGDGTRLSIL.

The gene calls are TRBV9 and TRBJ2-3; 10 bases fit TRBD2. V dropped 0 bases and J dropped 1; count of bases not matched to a gene: 5. The CDR3 contains 17 residues. CDR1 and CDR2 from the germline V gene are SGDLS and YYNGEE. CDR3 residues: CASSVGSGRFGTDTQYF. The CDR3, as DNA: TGTGCCAGCAGCGTAGGTAGCGGGAGGTTCGGCACAGATACGCAGTATTTT. Drawing the rest from reference TRBV9 and TRBJ2-3, the complete variable domain is DSGVTQTPKHLITATGQRVTLRCSPRSGDLSVYWYQQSLDQGLQFLIQYYNGEERAKGNILERFSAQQFPDLHSELNLSSLELGDSALYFCASSVGSGRFGTDTQYFGPGTRLTVL.

This chain connects TRBV6-6 to TRBJ2-7; TRBD1 might be the D (5 bases). V was clipped by 5 bases and J by 6 bases, with 8 bases between them. The CDR3 is made up of 11 amino acids. CDR1 and CDR2 from the germline V gene are MNHNY and SVGAGI (reference sequence). The CDR3 sequence is CASSRQGEQYF. The CDR3 DNA reads as TGTGCCAGCAGTCGCCAGGGCGAGCAGTACTTC.

The gene calls are TRBV4-1 and TRBJ2-6; TRBD1 might be the D (5 bases). The V end lost 0 bases, the J end lost 0 bases, and 12 bases lay between the germline ends. Germline CDR1 reads MGHRA; CDR2 reads YSYEKL. This CDR3 spans 18 amino acids. The CDR3 DNA reads TGCGCCAGCAGCCAAGACCAAGGGGCCCACTCTGGGGCCAACGTCCTGACTTTC. It yields the protein CASSQDQGAHSGANVLTF.

The chain carries TRBV7-9 and TRBJ2-1; 7 bases are a match to TRBD1. The CDR3 has 13 amino acids. The ends lost 8 bases at V and 4 bases at J; junction bases unmatched: 5. Looked up from germline, CDR1 is SEHNR and CDR2 is FQNEAQ (reference sequence). DNA for the CDR3: TGTGCCAGCGCCCAGGGACAGTACAATGAGCAGTTCTTC. Protein sequence: CASAQGQYNEQFF.

As to this clone: The junction departs from germline at one end; a sequencing error may be responsible. The genes are TRBV6-5 and TRBJ1-1; the D gene is possibly TRBD1 (5 bases). There are 12 residues in the CDR3. From germline, CDR1 is MNHEY and CDR2 SVGAGI. In nucleotides, the CDR3 is TGTGCCAGCAGTCCTTCGACAGAGATGCCTGTGTTT. Translated, it gives CASSPSTEMPVF.

The genes are TRBV10-3 and TRBJ2-1; 7 bases match TRBD1. CDR1 is ENHRY, CDR2 SYGVKD, per germline. The V and J ends lost 1 base and 7 bases, in that order; junction bases with no gene match: 7. This CDR3 comprises 15 residues. CDR3 loop: CAISEWGRGRNEQFF. The CDR3 bases are TGTGCCATCAGTGAGTGGGGCAGGGGGAGAAATGAGCAGTTCTTC.

This clone was found many times. The sample holds other DNA sequences that translate to the same CDR3. The chain recombines TRBV10-3 with TRBJ1-1; D might be TRBD1 (6 bases). The CDR3 totals 14 residues. The ends were cut back, 4 bases at V and 1 base at J, with 10 bases in the middle. Germline-derived CDR1 and CDR2 are ENHRY and SYGVKD. The CDR3 protein is CAISAGAENTEAFF. Written as DNA, the CDR3 is TGTGCCATCAGTGCAGGGGCCGAGAACACTGAAGCTTTCTTT.

This chain connects TRBV6-5 to TRBJ1-2, with a possible D match to TRBD1 (5 bases). The germline V and J ends were trimmed by 8 bases and 4 bases, with 17 bases remaining between them. The CDR3 contains 14 residues. CDR1 MNHEY and CDR2 SVGAGI come from the germline V gene. The CDR3 sequence: CASRGGEGTYGYTF. The CDR3 DNA reads as TGTGCCAGCCGGGGAGGGGAGGGGACCTATGGCTACACCTTC.

This clone was recorded a few times. The CDR3 is CSVGAPTYEQYF. Here the CDR3 DNA reads TGCAGCGTTGGGGCCCCTACCTACGAGCAGTACTTC. The chain links TRBV29-1 to TRBJ2-7; the D is unclear. The CDR3 sequence is 12 residues long. Looked up from germline, CDR1 is SQVTM and CDR2 is ANQGSEA. V lost 4 bases and J lost 2, with 9 bases in between.

This rearrangement joins TRBV11-2 to TRBJ1-2, with D possibly matching TRBD1 (5 bases). Germline CDR1 reads SGHAT; CDR2 reads FQNNGV. CDR3 length: 14 amino acids. V was pared by 1 base and J by 6 bases, with 12 bases between. The CDR3 DNA reads TGTGCCAGCAGCTTAGCCAGATCGGGGGATGGCTACACCTTC. It is translated as CASSLARSGDGYTF.

The chain is built from TRBV5-5 and TRBJ1-5, with a tentative D call TRBD1 (5 bases). V was clipped by 0 bases and J by 6 bases, with 10 bases between them. Looked up from germline, CDR1 is SGHKS and CDR2 is YYEKEE (reference sequence). The CDR3 is 14 amino acids. This chain's CDR3 is CASSLAGEGQPQHF. CDR3 DNA sequence: TGTGCCAGCAGCTTGGCGGGGGAGGGTCAGCCCCAGCATTTT.

By share, this clone counts as medium-sized (0.01 to 0.1%). The chain has TRBV28 and TRBJ2-7, with 12 positions matching TRBD2. The V gene end was trimmed by 0 bases and the J gene end by 5 bases; junction bases not matched to a gene: 2. This CDR3 is built from 15 residues. The germline CDR1 and CDR2 sequences are MDHEN and SYDVKM. The CDR3 DNA reads as TGTGCCAGCAGTTTATGGACTAGCGGGAGCAACGAGCAGTACTTC. Translating it yields CASSLWTSGSNEQYF.

This clone came up a few times. The rearrangement joins TRBV5-1 to TRBJ2-3, with D tentatively TRBD2 (5 bases). V lost 5 bases and J lost 1, with 8 bases in between. This CDR3 has 13 residues. The germline V gene encodes CDR1 SGHRS and CDR2 YFSETQ. This CDR3 reads CASSERRTDTQYF. The CDR3 bases are TGCGCCAGCAGTGAGCGGCGCACAGATACGCAGTATTTT.

The V and J genes are TRBV27 and TRBJ1-1, with D perhaps TRBD1 (5 bases). CDR3 size: 13 residues. Germline CDR1 is MNHEY and CDR2 is SMNVEV (reference sequence). V gave up 2 bases and J gave up 1 base, with 5 bases separating them. CDR3 DNA sequence: TGTGCCAGCAGTTTAAGGGGGAACACTGAAGCTTTCTTT. Its protein product is CASSLRGNTEAFF.

This chain uses TRBV5-4 with TRBJ1-1, with a possible D match to TRBD1 (5 bases). This CDR3 spans 14 amino acids. The germline V gene has CDR1 SGHNT and CDR2 YYREEE (reference sequence). V was trimmed by 5 bases and J by 1 base, leaving 12 bases between them. In DNA form, the CDR3 reads TGTGCCAGCAGTCACCAGGGTGCGAACACTGAAGCTTTCTTT. It encodes CASSHQGANTEAFF.

The DNA for the CDR3 is TGTGCCAGCAGTGCCCAGAAGCCAGGGACTGGAAACACCATATATTTT. Protein: CASSAQKPGTGNTIYF. The rearrangement joins TRBV6-1 to TRBJ1-3; perhaps TRBD1 as D (5 bases). The length of the CDR3 is 16 residues. Per the germline V gene, CDR1 is MNHNS and CDR2 is SASEGT. With 4 bases removed from V and 2 bases from J, the gap between germline ends came to 15 bases.

The CDR3 loop reads CASSLGGGAALGDTQYF. DNA for the CDR3: TGTGCCAGCAGCTTGGGGGGTGGAGCGGCCCTTGGGGATACGCAGTATTTT. V is TRBV5-6 and J is TRBJ2-3; D is perhaps TRBD2 (5 bases). There are 17 residues in the CDR3. Germline lookup yields CDR1 SGHDT and CDR2 YYEEEE. V was pared by 0 bases and J by 6 bases, with 20 bases between.

The chain couples TRBV25-1 to TRBJ1-4; no clear D. The V gene's germline CDR1 is MGHDK and CDR2 SYGVNS. V was shortened by 9 bases and J by 4 bases, with 6 bases between the two germline ends. The CDR3 consists of 11 residues. The CDR3 reads CASRGNEKLFF. DNA of the CDR3: TGTGCCAGTCGGGGTAATGAAAAACTGTTTTTT.

The chain employs TRBV25-1 and TRBJ1-5; D not resolved. V was clipped by 5 bases and J by 8 bases, with 13 bases between them. Germline V gives CDR1 MGHDK, CDR2 SYGVNS. The CDR3 length is 13 residues. The CDR3 protein is CASSPIDTEPQHF. Here the CDR3 DNA reads TGTGCCAGCAGTCCAATCGACACGGAGCCCCAGCATTTT.

CDR3 nucleotides: TGCGCCAGCAGGATACAGGGGGCGCAGGTTGGGAACACTGAAGCTTTCTTT. Translation gives CASRIQGAQVGNTEAFF. The chain links TRBV5-1 to TRBJ1-1, with 9 bases identical to TRBD1. The V segment lost 5 bases and the J segment 1 base; nucleotides outside the gene matches: 12. Germline lookup yields CDR1 SGHRS and CDR2 YFSETQ. The CDR3 is made up of 17 amino acids.

The sample holds many counts of this clone. Other DNA sequences in this specimen translate into the identical CDR3. The V and J genes are TRBV7-2 and TRBJ2-7; 8 bases align to TRBD1. V gave up 1 base and J gave up 0 bases; unmatched junction bases: 2. The CDR3 sequence is 15 residues long. Germline CDR1 is SGHTA and CDR2 is FQGNSA. CDR3 nucleotides: TGTGCCAGCAGCTTAGGACAGGGGTCCTCCTACGAGCAGTACTTC. Its translation: CASSLGQGSSYEQYF.

The chain combines TRBV7-9 with TRBJ1-1; D remains ambiguous. The CDR3 runs to 18 residues. Trimming shortened V by 6 bases and J by 3 bases, and 26 bases separated the two germline ends. Germline CDR1 and CDR2: SEHNR and FQNEAQ (reference sequence). In DNA, the CDR3 is TGTGCCAGCAGTCGAATCCCGGGTTCCCCGACGATGGACACTGAAGCTTTCTTT. The encoded protein is CASSRIPGSPTMDTEAFF.

The chain employs TRBV7-2 and TRBJ2-7; 7 positions match TRBD2. Germline lookup yields CDR1 SGHTA and CDR2 FQGNSA. This CDR3 contains 15 residues. V dropped 3 bases and J dropped 2; count of bases not matched to a gene: 7. This CDR3 reads CASSFMGGSTYEQYF. For the CDR3, the DNA is TGTGCCAGCAGCTTTATGGGGGGGAGTACCTACGAGCAGTACTTC. Full variable domain (missing parts from reference TRBV7-2 and TRBJ2-7): GAGVSQSPSNKVTEKGKDVELRCDPISGHTALYWYRQSLGQGLEFLIYFQGNSAPDKSGLPSDRFSAERTGGSVSTLTIQRTQQEDSAVYLCASSFMGGSTYEQYFGPGTRLTVT.

CDR3: CASSTIRDRGLNEQYF. CDR3 sequence (DNA): TGTGCCAGCAGTACCATCCGGGACAGGGGGCTCAACGAGCAGTACTTC. The chain is built from TRBV7-9 and TRBJ2-7; 12 positions agree with TRBD1. Losses at the gene ends were 6 bases for V and 5 bases for J; bases not matched to a gene: 11. Germline CDR1 is SEHNR and CDR2 is FQNEAQ (reference sequence). This CDR3 contains 16 residues.

The chain uses TRBV6-1 and TRBJ1-1; tentative D call: TRBD1 (6 bases). The length of the CDR3 is 16 residues. CDR1 is MNHNS, CDR2 SASEGT, per germline. The V end lost 1 base, the J end lost 0 bases, and 12 bases lay between the germline ends. Here the CDR3 DNA reads TGTGCCAGCAGTGAAGGGTTTTGGGGGCTGAACACTGAAGCTTTCTTT. Translated: CASSEGFWGLNTEAFF.